The 19 T cell receptor beta chains presented below share a single source sample, sequenced in a study of blood T cell repertoires in COVID-19 (dated by TCRdb to about 2020). The library was prepared using the immunoSEQ multiplex PCR assay. The source is immuneACCESS, and TCRdb retained only in-frame sequences with V and J called. Part of the clones is not carried over; for the studies checked, unresolved V genes explain less than half of this, and the remainder is unexplained. The sample yields around 400,000 clones; around 87% were counted once. Jointly, the top ten make up about 2.1% of the sample. Sequenced material: peripheral blood. The origin of the receptors is a woman aged 55 to 70 with COVID-19, enrolled during active disease.

The chain links TRBV24-1 to TRBJ2-2; 12 nucleotides align to TRBD1. V lost 4 bases, J lost 6 bases, and 11 bases stayed unmatched. The CDR3 extends over 18 amino acids. CDR1 and CDR2 (germline): KGHDR, SFDVKD. Written as DNA, the CDR3 is TGTGCCACCAGTGAAAATCCCCGGGACAGGGGGCAGGCCGGGGAGCTGTTTTTT. The encoded protein is CATSENPRDRGQAGELFF.

The chain combines TRBV6-1 with TRBJ1-6; TRBD1 is a possible D gene (6 bases). With 1 base removed from V and 10 bases from J, the gap between germline ends came to 14 bases. Germline loops: CDR1 MNHNS, CDR2 SASEGT. CDR3 length: 15 residues. DNA of the CDR3: TGTGCCAGCAGTGAAGTTCTGGGGGCCCAATCACCCCTCCACTTT. It encodes CASSEVLGAQSPLHF.

The chain links TRBV29-1 to TRBJ1-2, with D possibly being TRBD1 (6 bases). Trimming stripped 2 bases from V and 3 bases from J, with 7 bases between. The length of the CDR3 is 12 residues. CDR1 SQVTM and CDR2 ANQGSEA come from the germline V gene. Written as DNA, the CDR3 is TGCAGCGTTGAATACAGGGACTATGGCTACACCTTC. Translating it yields CSVEYRDYGYTF.

V is TRBV4-2 and J is TRBJ2-7; D unclear. The germline gives CDR1 LGHNA, CDR2 YNFKEQ. The CDR3 is 12 residues long. The ends were cut back, 3 bases at V and 0 bases at J, with 3 bases in the middle. DNA of the CDR3: TGTGCCAGCAGCCAGAGCTCCTACGAGCAGTACTTC. It translates to CASSQSSYEQYF.

This clone was counted only a few times. The CDR3 bases are TGTGCCAGCAGCCGAGGGGGACAGGTATACTCTGGAAACACCATATATTTT. The encoded protein is CASSRGGQVYSGNTIYF. This chain links TRBV6-6 with TRBJ1-3; TRBD1 agrees at 8 bases. The junction had 10 bases not matched to a gene; V was cut back by 6 bases and J by 0 bases. CDR3 length: 17 amino acids. From germline, CDR1 is MNHNY and CDR2 SVGAGI (reference sequence).

This rearrangement joins TRBV7-3 to TRBJ1-1; D possibly corresponds to TRBD1 (5 bases). The CDR3 length is 14 residues. Trimming took off 0 bases at V and 4 bases at J, with 9 bases between the two ends. The germline gives CDR1 SGHTA, CDR2 FQGTGA. CDR3 amino acids: CASSLTGGTTEAFF. The DNA of the CDR3 is TGTGCCAGCAGCTTAACCGGGGGGACCACTGAAGCTTTCTTT.

The chain is built from TRBV6-6 and TRBJ1-3; D gene unclear. This CDR3 region has 12 residues. Per germline, CDR1 MNHNY and CDR2 SVGAGI (reference sequence). The ends were cut back, 4 bases at V and 4 bases at J, with 5 bases in the middle. The CDR3 region is CASSFEGNTIYF. Written as DNA, the CDR3 is TGTGCCAGCAGTTTCGAGGGAAACACCATATATTTT.

This chain connects TRBV28 to TRBJ1-1; 7 bases are a match to TRBD1. Looked up from germline, CDR1 is MDHEN and CDR2 is SYDVKM. J gave up 7 bases and V 7 bases, and 9 bases lay outside the gene matches. The CDR3 consists of 13 residues. The CDR3 spells CASTSPRDSEAFF. The CDR3 DNA reads as TGTGCCAGCACCTCGCCCCGGGACAGTGAAGCTTTCTTT.

This rearrangement joins TRBV19 to TRBJ2-2, with D maybe TRBD2 (5 bases). In germline, CDR1 is LNHDA, CDR2 SQIVND (reference sequence). The CDR3 is 15 amino acids. The V end was cut by 7 bases, the J end by 6 bases, with 18 bases between. The CDR3 DNA is TGTGCCAGTACCCACATCGAGGCTAGCTCCGGGGAGCTGTTTTTT. This translates into CASTHIEASSGELFF.

The rearrangement joins TRBV5-1 to TRBJ2-1; weak D call: TRBD2 (5 bases). The V end lost 4 bases, the J end lost 8 bases, and 19 bases lay between the germline ends. The CDR3 covers 15 residues. Germline V CDR1 and CDR2: SGHRS, YFSETQ. The CDR3 sequence is CASSLPGSGGDEQFF. The CDR3 nucleotides read TGCGCCAGCAGCCTCCCGGGGAGCGGAGGAGATGAGCAGTTCTTC.

DNA of the CDR3: TGTGCCAGCAGCCCCCTCACCCAGCCAGGAGAGACCCAGTACTTC. This sequence encodes CASSPLTQPGETQYF. V is TRBV7-9 and J is TRBJ2-5; D not resolved. Trimming shortened V by 5 bases and J by 4 bases, and 17 bases separated the two germline ends. The CDR3 runs to 15 residues. The germline gives CDR1 SEHNR, CDR2 FQNEAQ (reference sequence).

This clone turned up a few times. The chain has TRBV7-3 and TRBJ1-6; maybe TRBD1 (6 bases). This CDR3 contains 14 residues. V dropped 2 bases and J dropped 6 bases, with 8 bases sitting between them. The germline gives CDR1 SGHTA, CDR2 FQGTGA. CDR3 in DNA: TGTGCCAGCAGCTTAGGACAGCTTAATTCACCCCTCCACTTT. Translated: CASSLGQLNSPLHF. The whole variable domain, filled in from reference TRBV7-3 and TRBJ1-6, reads GAGVSQTPSNKVTEKGKYVELRCDPISGHTALYWYRQSLGQGPEFLIYFQGTGAADDSGLPNDRFFAVRPEGSVSTLKIQRTERGDSAVYLCASSLGQLNSPLHFGNGTRLTVT.

The chain couples TRBV14 to TRBJ1-1; D remains ambiguous. CDR3 length equals 14 residues. Germline CDR1 SGHDN, CDR2 FVKESK. V was clipped by 1 base and J by 0 bases, with 6 bases between them. The CDR3 spells CASSQAGLNTEAFF. As DNA, the CDR3 is TGTGCCAGCAGCCAAGCCGGGTTGAACACTGAAGCTTTCTTT.

This clone was seen a handful of times. The chain employs TRBV20-1 and TRBJ2-7; tentatively, D is TRBD2 (6 bases). Germline V CDR1 and CDR2: DFQATT, SNEGSKA (reference sequence). The V end was cut by 3 bases, the J end by 5 bases, with 11 bases between. This CDR3 contains 12 residues. CDR3 coding DNA: TGCAGTGCTAGTATCGGGGGAGACGAGCAGTACTTC. It is translated as CSASIGGDEQYF.

The chain is built from TRBV27 and TRBJ1-5, with 8 positions matching TRBD1. Germline CDR1 is MNHEY and CDR2 is SMNVEV (reference sequence). The CDR3 extends over 16 amino acids. The junction had 17 bases not matched to a gene; V was cut back by 5 bases and J by 11 bases. The CDR3, as DNA: TGTGCCAGCAGTCCGCAAACCGGTACAGGGGGACGGTCCCAGCATTTT. Translating gives CASSPQTGTGGRSQHF.

The V gene is TRBV28, the J gene TRBJ2-3; D might be TRBD1 (6 bases). Germline assignment: CDR1 MDHEN and CDR2 SYDVKM. V lost 5 bases and J 0 bases, leaving 9 bases between the germline ends. This CDR3 is 14 amino acids long. CDR3 loop: CASSKQGSTDTQYF. Here the CDR3 DNA reads TGTGCCAGCAGTAAACAGGGTAGCACAGATACGCAGTATTTT.

The chain links TRBV6-6 to TRBJ1-2; D perhaps matches TRBD1 (6 bases). The CDR3 totals 13 residues. The ends were cut back, 5 bases at V and 1 base at J, with 8 bases in the middle. The V gene's germline CDR1 is MNHNY and CDR2 SVGAGI (reference sequence). The CDR3 sequence: CASSTGSNYGYTF. The CDR3, as DNA: TGTGCCAGCAGTACAGGGAGTAACTATGGCTACACCTTC.

This clone was picked up a small number of times. The chain uses TRBV5-3 and TRBJ2-2; the D gene is possibly TRBD2 (7 bases). TRBV5-3 is sorted into the ORF group, with uncertain function. The length of the CDR3 is 18 residues. The ends were cut back, 4 bases at V and 4 bases at J, with 23 bases in the middle. CDR3 sequence (DNA): TGTGCCAGAAGCCTGGCCCTTTCGGGGGGCCTTTTCACCGGGGAGCTGTTTTTT. Encoded protein: CARSLALSGGLFTGELFF.

The chain uses TRBV10-3 and TRBJ2-1; D might be TRBD1 (6 bases). Trimming removed 6 bases from V and 6 bases from J, with 18 bases in between. The germline CDR1 and CDR2 sequences are ENHRY and SYGVKD. The CDR3 covers 15 residues. CDR3 sequence reads: CAISVGGKASNEQFF. CDR3 coding DNA: TGTGCCATCAGCGTAGGGGGTAAAGCTTCCAATGAGCAGTTCTTC.